The TCR beta chain under discussion was sequenced for a study of liver allograft versus peripheral blood T cells. On the study more broadly: Recipients' peripheral blood supplied the T cell receptor repertoires against which those in transplanted livers were compared.

The CDR3 is 15 amino acids. Germline CDR1 is SGHTA and CDR2 is FQGTGA. V was trimmed by 0 bases and J by 2 bases, leaving 10 bases between them. This clonotype was observed a single time. Its specificity is not known. TCRdb reanalysed the reads using MiXCR and keeps one entry per CDR3 protein. The table includes 10,000 or so distinct CDR3 sequences, approximately 17% detected once. General study results and limits: Reports indicated that T cell receptor repertoires inside liver allografts differed from those in peripheral blood.

The rearrangement joins TRBV7-3 to TRBJ1-1; D not resolved. The origin of this receptor is a human patient who had a liver transplant. Some T cells may be the graft donor's. Here the CDR3 reads CASSLTWVSNTEAFF. CDR3 DNA: TGTGCCAGCAGCTTAACTTGGGTTTCAAACACTGAAGCTTTCTTT.